The 29 T cell receptor beta chains presented below share a single source sample, sequenced in a study of blood T cell repertoires in COVID-19 (dated by TCRdb to the early 2020s). Library preparation employed the immunoSEQ multiplex PCR assay. The table comes from immuneACCESS by way of TCRdb, which keeps in-frame sequences with V and J called. Part of the clones is missing from these tables; in studies checked, under half for an unresolved V gene and the rest for unknown reasons. The sample table shows under 250,000 clones, and 85% to 90% are seen once. 3.5% of the sample rests with the top ten. Material: PBMCs or T cells enriched from blood (not recorded which). The receptors were gathered from a woman between 18 and 30 years old in a cohort exposed to, infected with or recovered from COVID-19 (not recorded which).

This CDR3 is CAWARQGAYEQYF. In DNA form, the CDR3 reads TGTGCCTGGGCCAGACAGGGGGCTTACGAGCAGTACTTC. The chain links TRBV30 to TRBJ2-7, with 10 bases identical to TRBD1. The V gene's germline CDR1 is GTSNPN and CDR2 SVGIG (reference sequence). The ends lost 5 bases at V and 4 bases at J; junction bases unmatched: 5. This CDR3 comprises 13 residues.

The rearrangement joins TRBV7-9 to TRBJ1-1; the D is unclear. The CDR3 runs to 10 residues. Per the germline V gene, CDR1 is SEHNR and CDR2 is FQNEAQ (reference sequence). The V gene lost 10 bases and the J gene lost 3 bases, with 6 bases spanning the gap. CDR3 bases: TGTGCCACTACAGACACTGAAGCTTTCTTT. Protein sequence: CATTDTEAFF.

Many counts were recorded for this clone. The chain carries TRBV7-2 and TRBJ2-3; 10 nucleotides align to TRBD2. This CDR3 contains 15 residues. The germline V gene encodes CDR1 SGHTA and CDR2 FQGNSA. The V gene end was trimmed by 7 bases and the J gene end by 3 bases; junction bases not matched to a gene: 7. The CDR3 here is CASNLGLAETDTQYF. The CDR3 nucleotides are TGTGCCAGCAACCTTGGACTAGCGGAGACAGATACGCAGTATTTT.

V usage is TRBV7-3 and J usage is TRBJ1-5; D is perhaps TRBD1 (6 bases). The V end lost 6 bases, the J end lost 3 bases, and 21 bases lay between the germline ends. Per the germline V gene, CDR1 is SGHTA and CDR2 is FQGTGA. This CDR3 is 17 amino acids long. CDR3 in DNA: TGTGCCAGCAGACTAACAGGGATCCCCCGTTTCAATCAGCCCCAGCATTTT. This codes for CASRLTGIPRFNQPQHF. The full variable domain, rest sourced from reference TRBV7-3 and TRBJ1-5, is GAGVSQTPSNKVTEKGKYVELRCDPISGHTALYWYRQSLGQGPEFLIYFQGTGAADDSGLPNDRFFAVRPEGSVSTLKIQRTERGDSAVYLCASRLTGIPRFNQPQHFGDGTRLSIL.

The rearrangement links TRBV4-2 to TRBJ2-5; D remains unclear. V was clipped by 0 bases and J by 4 bases, with 6 bases between them. CDR1 LGHNA and CDR2 YNFKEQ come from the germline V gene. There are 13 residues in the CDR3. CDR3: CASSQDRRETQYF. The CDR3 region has the DNA TGTGCCAGCAGCCAAGATCGTCGAGAGACCCAGTACTTC.

J is TRBJ1-6 and V is TRBV10-3, with D possibly matching TRBD1 (6 bases). V gave up 0 bases and J gave up 8 bases, with 14 bases separating them. Germline V gene lookup returns CDR1 ENHRY and CDR2 SYGVKD. The CDR3 runs to 16 residues. The CDR3 DNA reads as TGTGCCATCAGTGAGTCGCAGGGGACGGGGCATTCACCCCTCCACTTT. This codes for CAISESQGTGHSPLHF.

Notes on this clone: The sample has other DNA sequences that encode this CDR3 too. The rearrangement links TRBV7-3 to TRBJ1-1; unclear D gene. Trimming cost V 2 bases and J 0 bases, with 7 bases left between them. This CDR3 is built from 14 residues. Germline V gene lookup returns CDR1 SGHTA and CDR2 FQGTGA. CDR3: CASSLEGMNTEAFF. The CDR3 bases are TGTGCCAGCAGCTTAGAGGGAATGAACACTGAAGCTTTCTTT.

The genes are TRBV4-1 and TRBJ1-2; D not resolved. This CDR3 is 14 amino acids long. Trimming took off 4 bases at V and 4 bases at J, with 13 bases between the two ends. CDR1 and CDR2 (germline): MGHRA, YSYEKL. CDR3: CASSRTPGGYGYTF. In DNA form, the CDR3 reads TGCGCCAGCAGCCGAACACCTGGAGGCTATGGCTACACCTTC.

The V and J genes are TRBV3-1 (or the pseudogene TRBV3-2) and TRBJ2-3; TRBD2 matches at 7 bases. There are 15 residues in the CDR3. Looked up from germline, CDR1 is LGHDT and CDR2 is YNNKEL (reference sequence). Losses at the gene ends were 0 bases for V and 6 bases for J; bases not matched to a gene: 6. CDR3 nucleotides: TGTGCCAGCAGCCAAGATGGGGACTATTCCGATACGCAGTATTTT. Protein: CASSQDGDYSDTQYF.

This clone was seen a single time. The rearrangement joins TRBV5-1 to TRBJ1-5; TRBD1 matches 9 bases. Trimming at V came to 0 bases and at J to 5 bases, leaving 3 bases not matched to a gene. This CDR3 has 15 amino acids. In germline, CDR1 is SGHRS, CDR2 YFSETQ. CDR3 amino acids: CASSLGTGEYQPQHF. The CDR3 coding sequence is TGCGCCAGCAGCTTGGGGACAGGGGAGTATCAGCCCCAGCATTTT.

The genes are TRBV11-3 and TRBJ2-2; D call uncertain. The V gene lost 0 bases and the J gene lost 1 base, with 6 bases spanning the gap. Per germline, CDR1 SGHNT and CDR2 YENEEA. The CDR3 has 15 residues. In nucleotides, the CDR3 is TGTGCCAGCAGCTTAGAGGGCAGGAACACCGGGGAGCTGTTTTTT. This translates into CASSLEGRNTGELFF.

This clone appeared once. The CDR3 DNA reads TGTGCCAGCTCACCACCGTCCAGGGACGAGCAGTACTTC. Amino acid sequence: CASSPPSRDEQYF. This chain uses TRBV18 with TRBJ2-7; perhaps TRBD1 as D (5 bases). V dropped 0 bases and J dropped 5 bases, with 8 bases sitting between them. Germline V gives CDR1 KGHSH, CDR2 LQKENI. The CDR3 is 13 residues long.

The CDR3 DNA follows: TGTGCCAGCAGCTTCGGACTAGCGGGGGGCCCGGGATACAATGAGCAGTTCTTC. This translates into CASSFGLAGGPGYNEQFF. The chain has TRBV11-3 and TRBJ2-1; 14 bases line up with TRBD2. J gave up 4 bases and V 3 bases, and 8 bases lay outside the gene matches. Germline V gene lookup returns CDR1 SGHNT and CDR2 YENEEA. This CDR3 is 18 amino acids long.

The chain links TRBV9 to TRBJ2-6; no clear D gene. The length of the CDR3 is 19 residues. V gave up 0 bases and J gave up 0 bases, with 16 bases separating them. CDR1 is SGDLS and CDR2 is YYNGEE in the germline V gene. The CDR3 sequence: CASSVDVNGLLSGANVLTF. The CDR3 bases are TGTGCCAGCAGCGTAGACGTTAACGGTCTTCTCTCTGGGGCCAACGTCCTGACTTTC.

The chain has TRBV5-1 and TRBJ2-5; tentative D call: TRBD1 (7 bases). Per the germline V gene, CDR1 is SGHRS and CDR2 is YFSETQ. This CDR3 is 16 amino acids long. V lost 4 bases, J lost 5 bases, and 21 bases lay in between. The CDR3 DNA is TGCGCCAGCAGCCCCATTTCAGGGGGGAGTGAGGAGACCCAGTACTTC. This translates into CASSPISGGSEETQYF.

V is TRBV5-6 and J is TRBJ1-6; the D gene is possibly TRBD1 (5 bases). Germline loops: CDR1 SGHDT, CDR2 YYEEEE. The V end was cut by 4 bases, the J end by 5 bases, with 13 bases between. The CDR3 consists of 15 residues. The CDR3 sequence is CASSPEPTDNSPLHF. The CDR3 region has the DNA TGTGCCAGCAGCCCCGAACCGACAGATAATTCACCCCTCCACTTT.

The chain is built from TRBV6-5 and TRBJ2-5, with 9 bases matching TRBD2. Per the germline V gene, CDR1 is MNHEY and CDR2 is SVGAGI. This CDR3 is built from 14 residues. J gave up 5 bases and V 7 bases, and 8 bases lay outside the gene matches. CDR3 nucleotide sequence: TGTGCCAGCACCGTAGCGGGAGTGGCGGAGACCCAGTACTTC. Translated, it gives CASTVAGVAETQYF.

This chain connects TRBV29-1 to TRBJ1-1, with a possible D match to TRBD1 (6 bases). Looked up from germline, CDR1 is SQVTM and CDR2 is ANQGSEA. Trimming cost V 7 bases and J 0 bases, with 9 bases left between them. This CDR3 is 12 amino acids long. The CDR3 DNA reads as TGCAGCGGGACAGTTATGAACACTGAAGCTTTCTTT. This sequence encodes CSGTVMNTEAFF.

The chain uses TRBV27 and TRBJ2-5; weak D call: TRBD2 (7 bases). V was trimmed by 1 base and J by 4 bases, leaving 22 bases between them. CDR3 length: 18 amino acids. Germline CDR1 is MNHEY and CDR2 is SMNVEV (reference sequence). This chain's CDR3 is CASSLFSLGWGGTETQYF. CDR3 nucleotides: TGTGCCAGCAGTTTATTCTCGTTGGGATGGGGGGGCACAGAGACCCAGTACTTC.

This sequence joins TRBV7-8 and TRBJ1-1; 8 bases agree with TRBD1. CDR1 SGHVS and CDR2 FQNEAQ come from the germline V gene. The CDR3 is 14 amino acids. V trimming: 5 bases; J trimming: 2 bases; junction bases outside the gene matches: 4. CDR3 sequence: CASSPGQVNTEAFF. The CDR3 bases are TGTGCCAGCAGCCCGGGACAGGTTAACACTGAAGCTTTCTTT. The variable domain in full, with the rest retrieved from reference TRBV7-8 and TRBJ1-1, is GAGVSQSPRYKVAKRGQDVALRCDPISGHVSLFWYQQALGQGPEFLTYFQNEAQLDKSGLPSDRFFAERPEGSVSTLKIQRTQQEDSAVYLCASSPGQVNTEAFFGQGTRLTVV.

This chain joins TRBV27 and TRBJ1-2; 11 nucleotides align to TRBD1. J lost 6 bases, V lost 4 bases, and 4 bases had no gene match. From germline, CDR1 is MNHEY and CDR2 SMNVEV (reference sequence). This CDR3 comprises 14 residues. CDR3 bases: TGTGCCAGCAGTTCCCCGGGACAGGGGGATGGCTACACCTTC. As protein: CASSSPGQGDGYTF.

CDR3 nucleotide sequence: TGCGCCAGCAGCGGTGACAATTACAATGAGCAGTTCTTC. It translates to CASSGDNYNEQFF. The gene calls are TRBV10-1 and TRBJ2-1; D uncertain. The germline CDR1 and CDR2 sequences are WNHNN and SYGVQD (reference sequence). This CDR3 has 13 amino acids. V dropped 6 bases and J dropped 4 bases, with 10 bases sitting between them.

The rearrangement links TRBV18 to TRBJ1-3; D not resolved. This CDR3 has 16 amino acids. Trimming shortened V by 4 bases and J by 0 bases, and 13 bases separated the two germline ends. Germline-derived CDR1 and CDR2 are KGHSH and LQKENI. The CDR3 region has the DNA TGTGCCAGCTCACTCGGAGGTACAGTCTCTGGAAACACCATATATTTT. It translates to CASSLGGTVSGNTIYF.

The J gene is TRBJ1-6, the V gene TRBV7-8; no clear D gene. V lost 5 bases and J lost 10, with 21 bases in between. CDR3 length: 16 residues. Germline CDR1 is SGHVS and CDR2 is FQNEAQ. This CDR3 is CASSVGWGGGASPLHF. DNA of the CDR3: TGTGCCAGCAGCGTAGGGTGGGGAGGAGGTGCGTCACCCCTCCACTTT.

This chain uses TRBV19 with TRBJ2-1, with TRBD2 identical over 10 bases. V shed 4 bases and J 2 bases; nucleotides not matched to a gene: 14. The CDR3 covers 19 residues. Per germline, CDR1 LNHDA and CDR2 SQIVND (reference sequence). The CDR3 spells CASSTSHFSSGSPYNEQFF. DNA for the CDR3: TGTGCCAGTAGTACCTCACACTTTTCTAGCGGGAGCCCCTACAATGAGCAGTTCTTC.

V is TRBV2 and J is TRBJ2-7, with D unresolved. The CDR3 sequence is 14 residues long. V was trimmed by 0 bases and J by 6 bases, leaving 12 bases between them. Germline-derived CDR1 and CDR2 are SNHLY and FYNNEI. CDR3 nucleotides: TGTGCCAGCAGTGAAGCCCTCCCTAGAGGCGAGCAGTACTTC. It codes for CASSEALPRGEQYF.

The rearrangement uses TRBV19 and TRBJ2-3; D may be TRBD1 (5 bases). This CDR3 has 16 residues. Per germline, CDR1 LNHDA and CDR2 SQIVND (reference sequence). V was shortened by 3 bases and J by 0 bases, with 13 bases between the two germline ends. In DNA, the CDR3 is TGTGCCAGTAGTATCGCCCTGACAGCTAGCACAGATACGCAGTATTTT. Protein sequence: CASSIALTASTDTQYF.

This clone has more than one count but fewer than ten. V is TRBV4-2 and J is TRBJ2-7, with D perhaps TRBD2 (5 bases). CDR3 length: 15 amino acids. The germline CDR1 and CDR2 sequences are LGHNA and YNFKEQ. Trimming took 0 bases from V and 0 from J, leaving 9 bases between them. The CDR3 nucleotides are TGTGCCAGCAGCCAAGAACAGCGGAGCTCCTACGAGCAGTACTTC. This translates into CASSQEQRSSYEQYF.

This chain joins TRBV21-1 and TRBJ2-1; TRBD1 was called by the table and not checked on the DNA. TRBV21-1 is a pseudogene segment. This CDR3 has 16 amino acids. CDR3 sequence (DNA): TGTGCCAGCAGCAAAGCCTCGGCAGGGGGTTTCAATGAGCAGTTCTTC. As protein: CASSKASAGGFNEQFF.